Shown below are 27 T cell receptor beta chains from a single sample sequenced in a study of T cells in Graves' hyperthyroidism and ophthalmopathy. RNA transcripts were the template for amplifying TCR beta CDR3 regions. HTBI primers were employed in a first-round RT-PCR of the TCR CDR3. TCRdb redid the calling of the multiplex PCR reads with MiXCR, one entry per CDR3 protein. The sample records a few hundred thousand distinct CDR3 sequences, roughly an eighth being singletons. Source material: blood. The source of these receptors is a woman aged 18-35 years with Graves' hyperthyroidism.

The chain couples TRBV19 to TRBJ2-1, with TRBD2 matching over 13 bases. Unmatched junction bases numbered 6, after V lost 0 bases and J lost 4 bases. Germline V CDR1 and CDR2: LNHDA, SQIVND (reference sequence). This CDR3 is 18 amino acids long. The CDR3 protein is CASSIDTTSGRAYNEQFF. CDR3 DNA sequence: TGTGCCAGTAGTATAGATACTACTAGCGGGAGGGCTTACAATGAGCAGTTCTTC.

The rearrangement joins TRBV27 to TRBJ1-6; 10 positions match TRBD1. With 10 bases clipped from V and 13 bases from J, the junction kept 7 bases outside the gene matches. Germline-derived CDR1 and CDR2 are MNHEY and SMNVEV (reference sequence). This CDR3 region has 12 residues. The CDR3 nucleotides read TGTGCCATCGGGACAGGGGAGTGGCCCCTCCACTTT. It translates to CAIGTGEWPLHF.

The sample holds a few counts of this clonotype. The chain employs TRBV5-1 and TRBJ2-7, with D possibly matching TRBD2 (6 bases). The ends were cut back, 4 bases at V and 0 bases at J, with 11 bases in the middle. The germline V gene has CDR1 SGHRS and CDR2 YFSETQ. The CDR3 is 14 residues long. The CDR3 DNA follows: TGCGCCAGCAGCCTGGGGGACTCCTCCTACGAGCAGTACTTC. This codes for CASSLGDSSYEQYF.

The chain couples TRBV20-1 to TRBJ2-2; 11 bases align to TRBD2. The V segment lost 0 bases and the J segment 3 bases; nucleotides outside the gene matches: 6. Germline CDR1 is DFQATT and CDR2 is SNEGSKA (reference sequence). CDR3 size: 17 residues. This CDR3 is CSARDPLTSGDTGELFF. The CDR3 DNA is TGCAGTGCTAGAGATCCTCTGACTAGCGGGGACACCGGGGAGCTGTTTTTT.

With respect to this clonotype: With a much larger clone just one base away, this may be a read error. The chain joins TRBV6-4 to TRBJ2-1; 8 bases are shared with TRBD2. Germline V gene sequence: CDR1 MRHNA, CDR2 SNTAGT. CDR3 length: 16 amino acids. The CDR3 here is CASSDSASGSYNEQLF. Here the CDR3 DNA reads TGTGCCAGCAGTGACTCGGCTAGCGGGTCCTACAATGAGCAGCTCTTC.

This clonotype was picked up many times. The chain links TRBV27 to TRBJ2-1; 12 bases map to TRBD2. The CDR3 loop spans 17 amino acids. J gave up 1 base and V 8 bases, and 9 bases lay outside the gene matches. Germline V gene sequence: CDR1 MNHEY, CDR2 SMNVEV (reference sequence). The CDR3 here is CASLGLAGSDSYNEQFF. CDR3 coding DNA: TGTGCCAGCCTCGGACTAGCGGGGTCAGATTCCTACAATGAGCAGTTCTTC.

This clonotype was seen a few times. The CDR3 loop reads CASSLDQTGQGAHGYTF. The CDR3, as DNA: TGTGCCAGCAGCTTAGATCAAACGGGACAGGGGGCGCACGGCTACACCTTC. The rearrangement joins TRBV11-3 to TRBJ1-2; 12 nucleotides line up with TRBD1. CDR1 and CDR2 (germline): SGHNT, YENEEA. With V trimmed by 0 bases and J by 8 bases, 10 bases remained unmatched. The CDR3 is made up of 17 amino acids.

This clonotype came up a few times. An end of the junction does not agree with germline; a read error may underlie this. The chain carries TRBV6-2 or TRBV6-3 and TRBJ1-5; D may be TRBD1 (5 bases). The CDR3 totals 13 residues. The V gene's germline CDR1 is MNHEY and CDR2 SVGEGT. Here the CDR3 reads CASSDSGTQPQHF. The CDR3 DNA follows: TGTGCCAGCAGTGACTCCGGGACTCAGCCCCAGCATTTT.

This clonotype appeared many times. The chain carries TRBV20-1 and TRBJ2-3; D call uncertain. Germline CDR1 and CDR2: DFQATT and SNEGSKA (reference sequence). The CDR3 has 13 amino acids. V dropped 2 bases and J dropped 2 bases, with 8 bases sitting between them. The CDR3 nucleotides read TGCAGTGCTAGAACCAGTTACACAGATACGCAGTATTTT. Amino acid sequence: CSARTSYTDTQYF.

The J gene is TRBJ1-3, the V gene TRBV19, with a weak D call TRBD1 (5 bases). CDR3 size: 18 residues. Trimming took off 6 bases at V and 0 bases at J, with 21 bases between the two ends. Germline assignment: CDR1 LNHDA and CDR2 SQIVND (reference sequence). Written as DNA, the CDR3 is TGTGCCAGTAGCACCCTCCGAGGGGCCCGGGACTCTGGAAACACCATATATTTT. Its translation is CASSTLRGARDSGNTIYF.

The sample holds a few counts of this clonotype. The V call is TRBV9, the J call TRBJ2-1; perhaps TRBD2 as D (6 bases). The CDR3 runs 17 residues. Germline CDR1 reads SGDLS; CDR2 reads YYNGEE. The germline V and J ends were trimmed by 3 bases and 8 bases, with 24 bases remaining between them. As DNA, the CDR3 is TGTGCCAGCAGCGCGAACCCGGCACGGGAGTTGTTGGATGAGCAGTTCTTC. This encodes CASSANPARELLDEQFF.

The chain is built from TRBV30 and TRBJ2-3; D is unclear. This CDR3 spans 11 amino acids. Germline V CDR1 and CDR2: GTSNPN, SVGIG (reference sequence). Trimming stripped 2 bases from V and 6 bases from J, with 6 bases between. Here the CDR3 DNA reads TGTGCCTGGAGTCGGTCGGATACGCAGTATTTT. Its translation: CAWSRSDTQYF.

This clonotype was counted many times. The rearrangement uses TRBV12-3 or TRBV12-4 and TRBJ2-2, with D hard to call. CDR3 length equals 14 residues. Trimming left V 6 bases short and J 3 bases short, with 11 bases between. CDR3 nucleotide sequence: TGTGCCAGCAGCAACCCTTGGTACACCGGGGAGCTGTTTTTT. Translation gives CASSNPWYTGELFF.

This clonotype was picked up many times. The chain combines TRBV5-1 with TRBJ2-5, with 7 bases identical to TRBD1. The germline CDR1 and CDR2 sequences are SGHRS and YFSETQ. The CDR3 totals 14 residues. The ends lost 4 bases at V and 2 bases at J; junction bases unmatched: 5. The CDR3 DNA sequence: TGCGCCAGCAGCGGACCGGGACAGCAAGAGACCCAGTACTTC. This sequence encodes CASSGPGQQETQYF.

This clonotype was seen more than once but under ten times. CDR3 sequence reads: CASSYTRLGQPYEQYF. CDR3 nucleotide sequence: TGTGCCAGCAGTTACACGCGGCTCGGACAACCCTACGAGCAGTACTTC. V usage is TRBV6-6 and J usage is TRBJ2-7; D may be TRBD1 (5 bases). CDR3 size: 16 residues. The germline CDR1 and CDR2 sequences are MNHNY and SVGAGI (reference sequence). The V and J ends lost 2 bases and 2 bases respectively, with 16 bases between them.

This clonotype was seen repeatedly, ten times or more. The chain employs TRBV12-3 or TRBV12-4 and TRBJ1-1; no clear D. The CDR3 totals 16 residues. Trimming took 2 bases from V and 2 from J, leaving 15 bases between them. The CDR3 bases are TGTGCCAGCAGTTTACATTCGGGTTCTCCTAACACTGAAGCTTTCTTT. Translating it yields CASSLHSGSPNTEAFF.

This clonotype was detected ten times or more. The CDR3 bases are TGTGCCAGCACCCTAGGGGGGCCCGAGCAGTACTTC. It is translated as CASTLGGPEQYF. The chain combines TRBV12-3 or TRBV12-4 with TRBJ2-7; D is tentatively TRBD1 or TRBD2 (6 bases each). CDR3 length: 12 amino acids. Trimming took off 7 bases at V and 6 bases at J, with 13 bases between the two ends.

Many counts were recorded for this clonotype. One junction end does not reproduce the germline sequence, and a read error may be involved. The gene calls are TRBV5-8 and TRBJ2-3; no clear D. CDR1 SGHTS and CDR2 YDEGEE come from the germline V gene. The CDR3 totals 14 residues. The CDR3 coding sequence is TGTGCCGGCAGAGACTCGGGTTCTGAAGATACGCAGTATTTT. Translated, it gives CAGRDSGSEDTQYF.

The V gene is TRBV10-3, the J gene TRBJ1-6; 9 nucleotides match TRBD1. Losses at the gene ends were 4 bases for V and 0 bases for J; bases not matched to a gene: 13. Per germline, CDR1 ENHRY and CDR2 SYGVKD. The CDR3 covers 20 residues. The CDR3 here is CAISGTGTGRIGSYNSPLHF. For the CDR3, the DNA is TGTGCCATCAGTGGTACCGGGACAGGGCGAATTGGCTCCTATAATTCACCCCTCCACTTT.

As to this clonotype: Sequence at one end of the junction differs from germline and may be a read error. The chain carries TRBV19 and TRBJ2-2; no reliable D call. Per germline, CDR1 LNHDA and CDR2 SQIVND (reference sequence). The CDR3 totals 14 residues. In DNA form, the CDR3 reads TGTGCCAGTGGTATGACACTTAACACCGGGGAGCTGTTTTTT. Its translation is CASGMTLNTGELFF.

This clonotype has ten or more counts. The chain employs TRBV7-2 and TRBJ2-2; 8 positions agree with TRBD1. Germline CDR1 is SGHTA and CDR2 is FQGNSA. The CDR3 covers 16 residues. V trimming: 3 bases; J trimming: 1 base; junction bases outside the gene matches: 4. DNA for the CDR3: TGTGCCAGCAGCTTGGCCGGGACAGGGAACACCGGGGAGCTGTTTTTT. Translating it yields CASSLAGTGNTGELFF.

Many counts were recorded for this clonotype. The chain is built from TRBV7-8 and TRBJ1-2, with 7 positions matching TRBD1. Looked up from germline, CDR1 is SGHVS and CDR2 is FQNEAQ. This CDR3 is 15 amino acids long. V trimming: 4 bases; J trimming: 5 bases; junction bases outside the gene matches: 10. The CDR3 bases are TGTGCCAGCAGCTCTTCTCCGGGACAGATATATGGCTACACCTTC. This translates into CASSSSPGQIYGYTF.

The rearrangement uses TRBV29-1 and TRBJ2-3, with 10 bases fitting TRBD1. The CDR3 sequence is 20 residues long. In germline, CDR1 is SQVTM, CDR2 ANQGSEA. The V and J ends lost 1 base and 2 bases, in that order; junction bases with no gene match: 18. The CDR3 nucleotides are TGCAGCGTTGAAGGGACAGGGGGTTGTAACGGGAGTTCTAACACAGATACGCAGTATTTT. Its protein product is CSVEGTGGCNGSSNTDTQYF.

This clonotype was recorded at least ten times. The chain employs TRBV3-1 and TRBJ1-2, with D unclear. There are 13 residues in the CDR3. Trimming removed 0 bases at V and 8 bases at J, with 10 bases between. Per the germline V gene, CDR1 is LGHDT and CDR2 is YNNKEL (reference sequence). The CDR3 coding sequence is TGTGCCAGCAGCCAAGAAGGAGGGCGCGGCTACACCTTC. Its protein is CASSQEGGRGYTF.

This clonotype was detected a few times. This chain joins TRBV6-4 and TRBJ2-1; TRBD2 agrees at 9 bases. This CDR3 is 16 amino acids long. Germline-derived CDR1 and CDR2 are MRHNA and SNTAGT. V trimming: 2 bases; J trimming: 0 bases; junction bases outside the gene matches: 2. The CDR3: CASSDRSGSSYNEQFF. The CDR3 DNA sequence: TGTGCCAGCAGTGACCGTAGCGGGAGCTCCTACAATGAGCAGTTCTTC.

CDR3 sequence reads: CASSRGTSSYEQYF. In DNA, the CDR3 is TGCGCCAGCAGCCGCGGGACTAGCTCCTACGAGCAGTACTTC. The rearrangement uses TRBV4-3 and TRBJ2-7, with TRBD2 identical over 8 bases. Germline CDR1 and CDR2: LGHNA and YSLEER. The trim removed 4 bases at V and 0 bases at J, leaving 2 bases unmatched. CDR3 length: 14 residues.

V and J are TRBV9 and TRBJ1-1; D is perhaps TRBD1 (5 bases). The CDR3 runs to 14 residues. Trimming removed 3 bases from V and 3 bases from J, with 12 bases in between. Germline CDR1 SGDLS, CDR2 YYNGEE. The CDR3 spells CASSAGGGDTEAFF. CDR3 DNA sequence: TGTGCCAGCAGCGCCGGGGGGGGGGACACTGAAGCTTTCTTT. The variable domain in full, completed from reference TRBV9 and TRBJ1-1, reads DSGVTQTPKHLITATGQRVTLRCSPRSGDLSVYWYQQSLDQGLQFLIQYYNGEERAKGNILERFSAQQFPDLHSELNLSSLELGDSALYFCASSAGGGDTEAFFGQGTRLTVV.